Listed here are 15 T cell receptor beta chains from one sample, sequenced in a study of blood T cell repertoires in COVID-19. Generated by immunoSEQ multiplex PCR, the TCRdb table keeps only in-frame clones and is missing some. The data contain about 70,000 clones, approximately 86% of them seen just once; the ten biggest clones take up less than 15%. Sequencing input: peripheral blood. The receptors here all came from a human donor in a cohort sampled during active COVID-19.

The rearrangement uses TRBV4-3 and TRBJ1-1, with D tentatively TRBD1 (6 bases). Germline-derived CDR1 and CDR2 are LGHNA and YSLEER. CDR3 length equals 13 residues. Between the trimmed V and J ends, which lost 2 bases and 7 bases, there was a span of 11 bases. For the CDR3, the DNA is TGCGCCAGCAGCCAACGGGGGGCTGGTGAAGCTTTCTTT. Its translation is CASSQRGAGEAFF.

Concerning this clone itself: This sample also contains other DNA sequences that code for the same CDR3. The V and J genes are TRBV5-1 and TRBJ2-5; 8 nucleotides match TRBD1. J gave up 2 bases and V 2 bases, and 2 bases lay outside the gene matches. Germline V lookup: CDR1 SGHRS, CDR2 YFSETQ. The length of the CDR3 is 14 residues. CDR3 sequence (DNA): TGCGCCAGCAGCTTTGGACAGGGACAAGAGACCCAGTACTTC. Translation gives CASSFGQGQETQYF.

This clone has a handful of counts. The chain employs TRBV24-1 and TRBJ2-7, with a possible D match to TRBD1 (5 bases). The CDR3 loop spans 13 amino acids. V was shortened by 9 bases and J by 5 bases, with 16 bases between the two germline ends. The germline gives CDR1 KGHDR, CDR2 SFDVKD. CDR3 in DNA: TGTGCCACCTCCCTCCAGGGTTTTGACGAGCAGTACTTC. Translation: CATSLQGFDEQYF.

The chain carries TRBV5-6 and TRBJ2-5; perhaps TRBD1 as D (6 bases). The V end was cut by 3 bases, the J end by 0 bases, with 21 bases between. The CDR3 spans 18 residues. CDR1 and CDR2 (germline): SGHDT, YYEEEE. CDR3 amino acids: CASSSYLGDKPYQETQYF. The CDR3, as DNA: TGTGCCAGCAGCTCCTATCTTGGGGACAAACCCTACCAAGAGACCCAGTACTTC.

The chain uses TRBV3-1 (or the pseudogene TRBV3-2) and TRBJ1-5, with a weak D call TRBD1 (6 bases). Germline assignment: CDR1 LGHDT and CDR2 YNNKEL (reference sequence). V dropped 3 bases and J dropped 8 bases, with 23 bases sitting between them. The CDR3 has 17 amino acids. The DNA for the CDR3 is TGTGCCAGCAGCCACCCAAAACAGGGACGAGCCATGGAGCCCCAGCATTTT. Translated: CASSHPKQGRAMEPQHF.

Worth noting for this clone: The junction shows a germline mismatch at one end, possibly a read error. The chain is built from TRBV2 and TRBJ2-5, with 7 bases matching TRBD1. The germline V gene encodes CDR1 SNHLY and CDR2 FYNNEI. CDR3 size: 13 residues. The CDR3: CASSEDREGTQYF. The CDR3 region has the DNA TGTGCCAGCAGCGAAGACAGGGAAGGGACCCAGTACTTC.

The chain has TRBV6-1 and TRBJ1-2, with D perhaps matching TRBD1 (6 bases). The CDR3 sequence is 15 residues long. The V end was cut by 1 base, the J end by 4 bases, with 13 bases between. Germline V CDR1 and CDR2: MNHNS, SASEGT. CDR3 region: CASSEVARGPYGYTF. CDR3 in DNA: TGTGCCAGCAGTGAAGTGGCCAGGGGCCCCTATGGCTACACCTTC.

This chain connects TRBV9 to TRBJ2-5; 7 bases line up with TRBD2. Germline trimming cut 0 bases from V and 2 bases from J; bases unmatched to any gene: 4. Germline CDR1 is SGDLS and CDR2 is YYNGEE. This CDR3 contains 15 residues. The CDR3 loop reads CASSVGTSKQETQYF. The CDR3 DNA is TGTGCCAGCAGCGTAGGGACTAGTAAGCAAGAGACCCAGTACTTC. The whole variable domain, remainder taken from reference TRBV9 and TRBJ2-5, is DSGVTQTPKHLITATGQRVTLRCSPRSGDLSVYWYQQSLDQGLQFLIQYYNGEERAKGNILERFSAQQFPDLHSELNLSSLELGDSALYFCASSVGTSKQETQYFGPGTRLLVL.

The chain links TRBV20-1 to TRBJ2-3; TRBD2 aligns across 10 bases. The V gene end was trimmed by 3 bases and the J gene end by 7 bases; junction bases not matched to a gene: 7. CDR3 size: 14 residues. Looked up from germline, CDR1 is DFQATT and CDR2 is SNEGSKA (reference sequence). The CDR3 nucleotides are TGCAGTGCTAGTGGGACTAGCGTTACATATACGCAGTATTTT. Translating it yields CSASGTSVTYTQYF.

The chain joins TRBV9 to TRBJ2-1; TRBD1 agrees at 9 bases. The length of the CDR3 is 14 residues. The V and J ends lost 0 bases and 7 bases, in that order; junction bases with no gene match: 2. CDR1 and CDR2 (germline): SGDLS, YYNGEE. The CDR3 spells CASSVEGQGNEQFF. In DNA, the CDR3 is TGTGCCAGCAGCGTAGAGGGACAGGGAAATGAGCAGTTCTTC. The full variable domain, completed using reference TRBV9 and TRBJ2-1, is DSGVTQTPKHLITATGQRVTLRCSPRSGDLSVYWYQQSLDQGLQFLIQYYNGEERAKGNILERFSAQQFPDLHSELNLSSLELGDSALYFCASSVEGQGNEQFFGPGTRLTVL.

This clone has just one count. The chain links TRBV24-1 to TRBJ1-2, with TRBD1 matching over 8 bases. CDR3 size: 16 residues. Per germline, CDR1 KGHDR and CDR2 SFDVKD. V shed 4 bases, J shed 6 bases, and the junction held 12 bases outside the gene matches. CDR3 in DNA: TGTGCCACCAGTGACGGAGCAGGGGGCGAGTGGGATGGCTACACCTTC. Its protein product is CATSDGAGGEWDGYTF.

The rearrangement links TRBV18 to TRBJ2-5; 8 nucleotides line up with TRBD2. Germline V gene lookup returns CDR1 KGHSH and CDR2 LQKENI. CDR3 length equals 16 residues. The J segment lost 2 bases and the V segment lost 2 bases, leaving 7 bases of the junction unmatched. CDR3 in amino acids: CASSPTSGGGQETQYF. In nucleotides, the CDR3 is TGTGCCAGCTCACCAACAAGCGGGGGCGGGCAAGAGACCCAGTACTTC.

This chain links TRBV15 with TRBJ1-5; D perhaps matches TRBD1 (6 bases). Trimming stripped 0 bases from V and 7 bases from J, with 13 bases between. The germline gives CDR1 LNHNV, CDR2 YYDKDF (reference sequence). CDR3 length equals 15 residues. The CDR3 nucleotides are TGTGCCACCAGCAGAGACAGGGCAGGGGCGCAGCCCCAGCATTTT. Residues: CATSRDRAGAQPQHF.

The CDR3 is CASSLEGGGGYTF. The CDR3 DNA sequence: TGTGCCAGCAGCTTGGAAGGGGGTGGTGGCTACACCTTC. The J gene is TRBJ1-2, the V gene TRBV7-9; D possibly corresponds to TRBD1 (6 bases). V was pared by 3 bases and J by 7 bases, with 12 bases between. Germline V gene lookup returns CDR1 SEHNR and CDR2 FQNEAQ (reference sequence). The CDR3 is 13 residues long.

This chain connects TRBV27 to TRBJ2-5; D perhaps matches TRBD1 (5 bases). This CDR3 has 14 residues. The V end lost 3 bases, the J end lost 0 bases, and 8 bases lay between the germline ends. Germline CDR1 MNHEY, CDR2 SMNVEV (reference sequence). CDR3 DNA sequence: TGTGCCAGCAGTTTCGACAGAAACCAAGAGACCCAGTACTTC. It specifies CASSFDRNQETQYF.